A selection of T cell receptor beta chains follows, all from one sample in a study of T cells in Graves' hyperthyroidism and ophthalmopathy. TCRdb reprocessed the multiplex PCR reads with MiXCR, giving one entry per CDR3 protein. The sample lists under 250,000 distinct CDR3 sequences; 17% were seen once. Source material: blood. Source of these receptors: a man aged 50 to 59 with Graves' hyperthyroidism. CDR3s include the opening cysteine and the closing phenylalanine or tryptophan. Each record gives: clone size, D gene, CDR3 length, J gene, V gene, CDR3 DNA, CDR3 protein. The D gene is left open where the match is weak. For some rows the clone size is stated as once, few or many, or as a class when expanded; others skip it.

>few|-|15|TRBJ2-1|TRBV20-1
TGCAGTGCTAGACCAACCCCGACTTACCCGAGTGAGCAGTTCTTC
CSARPTPTYPSEQFF
>-|TRBD1|14|TRBJ1-6|TRBV7-2
TGTGCCAGCAGCTTAGGGACAGGGGGTTCATCCCTCCACTTT
CASSLGTGGSSLHF
>few|TRBD2|13|TRBJ2-1|TRBV30
TGTGCCCGTCAGCTAGCGGGCTACAATGAGCAGTTCTTC
CARQLAGYNEQFF
>-|-|13|TRBJ1-1|TRBV15
TGTGCCACCACAAACACGGGAGTCGGAAAAGCTTTCTTT
CATTNTGVGKAFF
>few|-|15|TRBJ2-5|TRBV7-8
TGCGCCAGCAGCCGCCGGACGTCCGGGATAGAGACCCAGTACTTC
CASSRRTSGIETQYF
>-|TRBD1|16|TRBJ2-5|TRBV5-1
TGCGCCAGTAGCCTCAATGCCGGACAGGGAGCAGAGACCCAGTACTTC
CASSLNAGQGAETQYF
>-|-|14|TRBJ2-1|TRBV14
TGTGCCAGCAGCCAAGATCGTTCGTACAATGAGCAGTTCTTC
CASSQDRSYNEQFF
>many|-|15|TRBJ2-1|TRBV20-1
TGCAGTGCAATGGGGGGGGCACTAGCCTACAATGAGCAGTTCTTC
CSAMGGALAYNEQFF
>-|-|14|TRBJ2-1|TRBV4-1
TGCGCCAGCAGCCAAGTGGGGGGGGGCCGTGAGCAGTTCTTC
CASSQVGGGREQFF
>-|TRBD2|13|TRBJ2-2|TRBV20-1
TGCAGTGCAGCTAGCGGGAGGGCCCGGGAGCTGTTTTTT
CSAASGRARELFF
>many|TRBD1|14|TRBJ2-1|TRBV28
TGTGCCAGCAGTTTACCCGCGACAGGGGGCGAGCAGTTCTTC
CASSLPATGGEQFF
>many|-|15|TRBJ2-2|TRBV20-1
TGCAGTGCTAGAGATCAAGGGTTGAACACCGGGGAGCTGTTTTTT
CSARDQGLNTGELFF
>-|TRBD2|15|TRBJ2-7|TRBV20-1
TGCAGTTCCCTAAGGACTAGCGGGAGAAGCGGTGAGCAGTACTTC
CSSLRTSGRSGEQYF